This TCR beta chain derives from a study of cytomegalovirus exposure and HLA in healthy donors. Study context: A data release that came early held some 84 million unique TCRs from HLA-typed donors. General study points: CMV serostatus was the sole immune exposure data available. Across HLA loci, a later analysis found differing TCR association rates, with DRB1 most and HLA-C fewest.

This clone was recorded only once. Its antigen is currently unknown. The PCR employed 60 Vbeta primers together with 13 Jbeta primers. The assay was immunoSEQ multiplex PCR, and TCRdb's table has in-frame clones only and misses some. The table records some 120,000 clones, 70% to 80% of them present only once. This CDR3 has 13 residues. V lost 5 bases to trimming and J lost 6 bases; unmatched junction nucleotides: 3. CDR1 and CDR2 (germline): SGDLS, YYNGEE. This receptor was obtained from a man aged 30 to 39 in good health and CMV-seronegative. The chain links TRBV9 to TRBJ2-3, with 10 bases lining up with TRBD2. Sample: PBMCs. The CDR3 DNA sequence: TGTGCCAGCAGTGGTAGCGGGAGGGATACGCAGTATTTT. It specifies CASSGSGRDTQYF. Combining the CDR3 with reference TRBV9 and TRBJ2-3 gives the whole variable domain DSGVTQTPKHLITATGQRVTLRCSPRSGDLSVYWYQQSLDQGLQFLIQYYNGEERAKGNILERFSAQQFPDLHSELNLSSLELGDSALYFCASSGSGRDTQYFGPGTRLTVL.